This T cell receptor (beta chain) is drawn from a study of T cells in Graves' hyperthyroidism and ophthalmopathy. Study information: Peripheral blood specimens were obtained at initial diagnosis, prior to any treatment. Study outcomes and limitations: Blood samples included most of the expanded thyroid clonotypes exceeding 0.001.

Clinical Activity Scores of at least 3, NOSPECS grades of at least 4 and durations under 3 months characterized ophthalmopathy patients. This CDR3 contains 15 residues. CDR1 is WSHSY, CDR2 SAAADI, per germline. J lost 5 bases, V lost 2 bases, and 5 bases had no gene match. From RNA transcripts, TCR beta CDR3 regions were amplified. During a first-round RT-PCR of the TCR CDR3, the HTBI primer set was used. TCRdb analysed the multiplex PCR reads with MiXCR anew, one entry per CDR3 protein. In the table there are about 250,000 distinct CDR3 sequences, 22% of which are singletons. This clonotype was seen many times. Its antigen remains unidentified.

This receptor was obtained from a man aged 25 to 40 with Graves' ophthalmopathy. Sequenced material: blood. The genes are TRBV10-2 and TRBJ2-5; 10 bases align to TRBD2. This CDR3 reads CASSEDRTSGETQYF. CDR3 DNA sequence: TGCGCCAGCAGTGAGGACAGGACTAGCGGTGAGACCCAGTACTTC.